This TCR beta chain comes out of a study of siplizumab effects on memory and regulatory T cells. Notes on the study in general: Major contributors to the alloresponse seemed to be naive T cells, which also appeared more diverse than memory cells. Unstimulated subsets were the mapping target of only a minor fraction of alloreactive clones. Roughly 80-96% of proliferating CD4+ or CD8+ clones lacked a naive or memory phenotype that could be assigned.

V lost 4 bases and J lost 2; bases outside the gene matches: 10. CDR1 is KGHSH and CDR2 is LQKENI in the germline V gene. This CDR3 region has 18 residues. The data were produced by immunoSEQ multiplex PCR, yet TCRdb's version contains in-frame clones alone and is incomplete. Counted here are roughly 93,000 clones, 85% to 95% occurring once; the ten biggest clones make up 1% to 1.5%. As to this clone: No antigen is known for it.

This clonotype was sampled from a human donor in good health. Specimen: non-Treg CD4+ T cells sorted from blood. The chain links TRBV18 to TRBJ2-7, with 14 bases fitting TRBD2. The CDR3 reads CASSRGTSGRQFAYEQYF. The CDR3 DNA sequence: TGTGCCAGCTCACGGGGGACTAGCGGGAGACAGTTCGCCTACGAGCAGTACTTC.